The T cell receptor beta chain described here comes from a study of cytomegalovirus exposure and HLA in healthy donors. Broader study findings: Exclusion applied to some V segments, including TRBV6-2 and TRBV6-3, as they were indistinguishable. Confirmation in vitro established that a few CMV-associated chains were specific for CMV antigens. The listing of 150 or so TCR beta chains classed them as cytomegalovirus-associated.

The CDR3 contains 14 residues. Germline V gene sequence: CDR1 MNHEY, CDR2 SMNVEV (reference sequence). V lost 3 bases, J lost 5 bases, and 13 bases lay in between. It was with 60 Vbeta and 13 Jbeta primers that the PCR ran. Only in-frame clones appear in the TCRdb table, and some are missing; sequencing was by immunoSEQ multiplex PCR. The table has 150,000 to 250,000 clones, under 90% seen once; the top ten hold roughly 0.095%. About this clone itself: No antigen is known for it.

The sequenced sample consisted of PBMCs. The chain has TRBV27 and TRBJ2-5, with TRBD2 as a possible D gene (6 bases). The TCR sequence derives from a boy aged 2 to 9 in good health and CMV-seronegative. The DNA of the CDR3 is TGTGCCAGCAGTTTTGGCGGGGTACGGGAGACCCAGTACTTC. This translates into CASSFGGVRETQYF.